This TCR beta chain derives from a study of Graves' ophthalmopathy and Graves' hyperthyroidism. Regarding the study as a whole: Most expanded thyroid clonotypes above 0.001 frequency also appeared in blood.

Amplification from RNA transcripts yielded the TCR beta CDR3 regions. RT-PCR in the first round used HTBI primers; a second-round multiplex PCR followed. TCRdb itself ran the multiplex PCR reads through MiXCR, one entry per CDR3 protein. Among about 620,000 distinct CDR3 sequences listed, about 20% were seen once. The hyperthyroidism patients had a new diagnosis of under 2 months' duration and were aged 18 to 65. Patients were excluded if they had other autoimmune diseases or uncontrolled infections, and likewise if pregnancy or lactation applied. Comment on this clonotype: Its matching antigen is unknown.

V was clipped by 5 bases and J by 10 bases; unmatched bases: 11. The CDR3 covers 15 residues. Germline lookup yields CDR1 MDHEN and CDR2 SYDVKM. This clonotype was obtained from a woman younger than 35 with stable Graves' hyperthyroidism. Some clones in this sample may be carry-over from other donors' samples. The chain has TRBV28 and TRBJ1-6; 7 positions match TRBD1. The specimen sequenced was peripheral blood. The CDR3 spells CASSLPTGDRSPLHF. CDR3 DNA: TGTGCCAGCAGTCTTCCTACAGGGGACCGATCACCCCTCCACTTT.